The 32 T cell receptor beta chains listed next were all sequenced from one sample in a study of STAT5B mutations in CD4+ large granular lymphocyte leukemia. Using immunoSEQ multiplex PCR, the repertoire was profiled, and TCRdb retains in-frame clones only, with some absent. The table shows tens of thousands of clones, with 70% to 85% occurring only once. Sequenced input: CD4+ T cells from blood buffy coats. These receptors were taken from a human donor in good health.

This rearrangement joins TRBV5-5 to TRBJ1-3; weak D call: TRBD1 (5 bases). The ends were cut back, 2 bases at V and 2 bases at J, with 17 bases in the middle. Germline V CDR1 and CDR2: SGHKS, YYEKEE (reference sequence). The CDR3 totals 17 residues. The CDR3 DNA reads TGTGCCAGCAGCTTAGGGGCAGGGCGGAATGCTGGAAACACCATATATTTT. It translates to CASSLGAGRNAGNTIYF.

V gene TRBV5-1 combines with J gene TRBJ2-2, with D hard to call. The germline V gene encodes CDR1 SGHRS and CDR2 YFSETQ. V gave up 0 bases and J gave up 6 bases, with 9 bases separating them. The CDR3 loop spans 14 amino acids. For the CDR3, the DNA is TGCGCCAGCAGCTTGGACGGATACCCCGGGGAGCTGTTTTTT. This encodes CASSLDGYPGELFF.

The chain recombines TRBV5-1 with TRBJ1-6; perhaps TRBD1 as D (5 bases). The V end lost 2 bases, the J end lost 6 bases, and 12 bases lay between the germline ends. The CDR3 runs to 15 residues. Germline V gene data show CDR1 as SGHRS and CDR2 as YFSETQ. DNA for the CDR3: TGCGCCAGCAGCTTCCTGGGGGACGTTAATTCACCCCTCCACTTT. Translating gives CASSFLGDVNSPLHF.

This chain uses TRBV18 with TRBJ2-7; 10 bases align to TRBD1. The CDR3 length is 16 residues. V shed 3 bases and J 4 bases; nucleotides not matched to a gene: 9. The germline CDR1 and CDR2 sequences are KGHSH and LQKENI. CDR3 loop: CASSPFGTGVSYEQYF. CDR3 in DNA: TGTGCCAGCTCACCTTTCGGGACAGGGGTTAGTTACGAGCAGTACTTC.

The genes are TRBV7-2 and TRBJ1-4; D unresolved. Germline V CDR1 and CDR2: SGHTA, FQGNSA. The CDR3 loop spans 14 amino acids. V was clipped by 3 bases and J by 0 bases, with 5 bases between them. The DNA of the CDR3 is TGTGCCAGCAGCTTGAGTGCAACTAATGAAAAACTGTTTTTT. The encoded protein is CASSLSATNEKLFF.

This clone has more than one count but fewer than ten. J is TRBJ1-4 and V is TRBV10-2; the D is unclear. The CDR3 spans 15 residues. Trimming took 6 bases from V and 0 from J, leaving 11 bases between them. Germline V gives CDR1 WSHSY, CDR2 SAAADI. CDR3 nucleotides: TGCGCCAGCAGCCCGACGGACTCAACTAATGAAAAACTGTTTTTT. This gives the protein CASSPTDSTNEKLFF.

The V and J genes are TRBV19 and TRBJ1-5; possibly TRBD1 for D (6 bases). CDR1 and CDR2 (germline): LNHDA, SQIVND (reference sequence). This CDR3 comprises 14 residues. The ends were cut back, 10 bases at V and 2 bases at J, with 15 bases in the middle. The CDR3 bases are TGTGCCACCCGACCGGGACACCGCAATCAGCCCCAGCATTTT. It yields the protein CATRPGHRNQPQHF.

This chain uses TRBV11-2 with TRBJ1-4, with a weak D call TRBD1 (5 bases). Germline CDR1 and CDR2: SGHAT and FQNNGV. Trimming left V 5 bases short and J 11 bases short, with 15 bases between. The CDR3 covers 13 residues. The CDR3 loop is CASSRGEGGKLFF. DNA of the CDR3: TGTGCCAGCAGCAGGGGCGAGGGAGGGAAACTGTTTTTT.

The genes are TRBV7-2 and TRBJ1-3, with D hard to call. The ends were cut back, 5 bases at V and 4 bases at J, with 9 bases in the middle. This CDR3 has 13 amino acids. From germline, CDR1 is SGHTA and CDR2 FQGNSA. CDR3 in amino acids: CASSLREGNTIYF. The CDR3 region has the DNA TGTGCCAGCAGCCTCCGGGAAGGAAACACCATATATTTT.

The chain carries TRBV10-1 and TRBJ2-3; 8 nucleotides align to TRBD2. V was clipped by 5 bases and J by 2 bases; unmatched bases: 3. Germline V gives CDR1 WNHNN, CDR2 SYGVQD (reference sequence). The CDR3 has 14 amino acids. CDR3 coding DNA: TGCGCCAGCAGTCGAGCGGGAGCCACAGATACGCAGTATTTT. Its protein is CASSRAGATDTQYF.

This sequence joins TRBV5-1 and TRBJ1-1, with 10 positions matching TRBD1. V lost 0 bases to trimming and J lost 5 bases; unmatched junction nucleotides: 4. This CDR3 is built from 15 residues. Germline V lookup: CDR1 SGHRS, CDR2 YFSETQ. The CDR3 DNA reads as TGCGCCAGCAGCTTGGGGGGACAGGGGAAGACTGAAGCTTTCTTT. This translates into CASSLGGQGKTEAFF.

CDR3: CASSGGGSDYGYTF. The CDR3 nucleotides are TGTGCCAGCAGTGGAGGGGGGTCGGACTATGGCTACACCTTC. The chain is built from TRBV5-4 and TRBJ1-2, with D perhaps matching TRBD1 (6 bases). CDR3 length equals 14 residues. V shed 5 bases and J shed 3 bases, with 14 bases lying between them. Germline loops: CDR1 SGHNT, CDR2 YYREEE (reference sequence).

The V gene is TRBV14, the J gene TRBJ2-1; D is unresolved. CDR1 and CDR2 from the germline V gene are SGHDN and FVKESK. The CDR3 is 11 amino acids. V was clipped by 4 bases and J by 9 bases, with 7 bases between them. The CDR3 loop reads CASSLDLEQFF. CDR3 sequence (DNA): TGTGCCAGCAGCCTCGACCTTGAGCAGTTCTTC.

The genes are TRBV5-4 and TRBJ2-2; D gene ambiguous. The CDR3 is made up of 13 amino acids. Germline assignment: CDR1 SGHNT and CDR2 YYREEE (reference sequence). Trimming removed 5 bases from V and 1 base from J, with 6 bases in between. The DNA of the CDR3 is TGTGCCAGCAGACCACGGAACACCGGGGAGCTGTTTTTT. As protein: CASRPRNTGELFF.

V is TRBV29-1 and J is TRBJ2-3; no firm D call. The germline V gene encodes CDR1 SQVTM and CDR2 ANQGSEA. Between the trimmed V and J ends, which lost 5 bases and 4 bases, there was a span of 7 bases. The CDR3 has 11 amino acids. CDR3 sequence reads: CSVFRADTQYF. CDR3 DNA sequence: TGCAGCGTTTTCCGGGCAGATACGCAGTATTTT.

This chain uses TRBV19 with TRBJ1-5; D is possibly TRBD1 (5 bases). Germline CDR1 LNHDA, CDR2 SQIVND (reference sequence). The V and J ends lost 0 bases and 0 bases respectively, with 9 bases between them. This CDR3 region has 16 residues. In DNA form, the CDR3 reads TGTGCCAGTAGTATAGAAGGGGCACTTAGCAATCAGCCCCAGCATTTT. This encodes CASSIEGALSNQPQHF.

This chain uses TRBV10-3 with TRBJ1-2, with D possibly being TRBD1 (5 bases). Germline V gene lookup returns CDR1 ENHRY and CDR2 SYGVKD. V lost 3 bases to trimming and J lost 4 bases, with 15 bases between them. The CDR3 contains 15 residues. This CDR3 reads CAISDSGRDSYGYTF. DNA for the CDR3: TGTGCCATCAGTGATTCAGGGCGAGACTCCTATGGCTACACCTTC.

The chain combines TRBV25-1 with TRBJ2-1; 7 bases match TRBD1. This CDR3 has 15 amino acids. V dropped 1 base and J dropped 7; count of bases not matched to a gene: 7. The germline CDR1 and CDR2 sequences are MGHDK and SYGVNS. The CDR3, as DNA: TGTGCCAGCAGTGAATCGGACAGGCGACAGAATGAGCAGTTCTTC. It yields the protein CASSESDRRQNEQFF.

The chain uses TRBV19 and TRBJ2-5, with 14 bases fitting TRBD2. Near its end, the DNA agrees better with TRBJ2-7, so the J call may be wrong. CDR1 and CDR2 (germline): LNHDA, SQIVND (reference sequence). The CDR3 has 15 amino acids. The CDR3 nucleotides read TGTGCCAGTAGTAGGACTAGCGGGGGGCTCTACGAGCAGTACTTC. Its protein is CASSRTSGGLYEQYF.

The chain employs TRBV2 and TRBJ2-5; D is undetermined. The germline CDR1 and CDR2 sequences are SNHLY and FYNNEI. V lost 6 bases and J 5 bases, leaving 7 bases between the germline ends. The CDR3 sequence is 11 residues long. The CDR3 nucleotides read TGTGCCAGCAGACTGTATGAGACCCAGTACTTC. This codes for CASRLYETQYF.

This clone was observed a single time. The chain recombines TRBV27 with TRBJ2-2; D gene uncertain. The CDR3 extends over 15 amino acids. V dropped 5 bases and J dropped 0 bases, with 10 bases sitting between them. CDR1 is MNHEY and CDR2 is SMNVEV in the germline V gene (reference sequence). CDR3 nucleotides: TGTGCCAGCAGTACCTTAAGGTCGAACACCGGGGAGCTGTTTTTT. This sequence encodes CASSTLRSNTGELFF.

There are a few counts of this clone. The chain recombines TRBV6-1 with TRBJ1-5; D remains unclear. Germline V gene data show CDR1 as MNHNS and CDR2 as SASEGT. V was cut by 3 bases and J by 1 base, with 4 bases left in between. The CDR3 loop spans 13 amino acids. Here the CDR3 reads CASSDFSNQPQHF. Written as DNA, the CDR3 is TGTGCCAGCAGTGATTTCAGCAATCAGCCCCAGCATTTT.

The chain employs TRBV7-3 and TRBJ2-1, with TRBD2 matching over 12 bases. The J segment lost 4 bases and the V segment lost 5 bases, leaving 12 bases of the junction unmatched. The CDR3 length is 18 residues. Germline CDR1 and CDR2: SGHTA and FQGTGA. For the CDR3, the DNA is TGTGCCAGCAGCCCCAGGAGGCTAGCGGGGGGGGCATACAATGAGCAGTTCTTC. Translation gives CASSPRRLAGGAYNEQFF.

The chain combines TRBV6-5 with TRBJ1-4; TRBD1 matches at 8 bases. This CDR3 spans 13 amino acids. The V gene's germline CDR1 is MNHEY and CDR2 SVGAGI. J lost 11 bases, V lost 6 bases, and 8 bases had no gene match. The CDR3 protein is CASRDGTGGKLFF. The CDR3 nucleotides read TGTGCCAGCAGGGATGGGACAGGCGGGAAACTGTTTTTT.

The V gene is TRBV30, the J gene TRBJ1-2; TRBD1 might be the D (5 bases). CDR3 length equals 14 residues. V shed 0 bases and J shed 4 bases, with 12 bases lying between them. Germline values: CDR1 GTSNPN, CDR2 SVGIG (reference sequence). CDR3 sequence: CAWSVPPTAYGYTF. The CDR3 DNA reads as TGTGCCTGGAGTGTCCCTCCGACAGCCTATGGCTACACCTTC.

The chain employs TRBV6-1 and TRBJ2-7; D is possibly TRBD1 or TRBD2 (5 bases each). From germline, CDR1 is MNHNS and CDR2 SASEGT. Trimming left V 6 bases short and J 4 bases short, with 10 bases between. This CDR3 region has 12 residues. The chain's CDR3 is CASRGVAYEQYF. For the CDR3, the DNA is TGTGCCAGCAGGGGGGTAGCTTACGAGCAGTACTTC.

This clone came up once. The V and J genes are TRBV5-1 and TRBJ1-6; D perhaps matches TRBD1 (5 bases). Per the germline V gene, CDR1 is SGHRS and CDR2 is YFSETQ. This CDR3 contains 15 residues. Trimming cost V 0 bases and J 4 bases, with 8 bases left between them. CDR3 in DNA: TGCGCCAGCAGCTTGGCAGGGCCTTATAATTCACCCCTCCACTTT. This sequence encodes CASSLAGPYNSPLHF.

The chain links TRBV5-6 to TRBJ1-1, with 8 bases aligning to TRBD1. Per the germline V gene, CDR1 is SGHDT and CDR2 is YYEEEE. Trimming removed 1 base from V and 7 bases from J; junction bases left unmatched: 6. There are 14 residues in the CDR3. The CDR3 coding sequence is TGTGCCAGCAGCTTGACAGGGGGTACCCTTGAAGCTTTCTTT. This translates into CASSLTGGTLEAFF. Combining the CDR3 with reference TRBV5-6 and TRBJ1-1 gives the whole variable domain DAGVTQSPTHLIKTRGQQVTLRCSPKSGHDTVSWYQQALGQGPQFIFQYYEEEERQRGNFPDRFSGHQFPNYSSELNVNALLLGDSALYLCASSLTGGTLEAFFGQGTRLTVV.

This chain connects TRBV13 to TRBJ2-7, with 13 bases aligning to TRBD2. CDR3 length: 15 residues. V was clipped by 4 bases and J by 2 bases; unmatched bases: 2. Germline assignment: CDR1 PRHDT and CDR2 FYEKMQ (reference sequence). This CDR3 reads CASSSGLAGAYEQYF. Written as DNA, the CDR3 is TGTGCCAGCAGCTCTGGACTAGCGGGAGCCTACGAGCAGTACTTC.

This chain connects TRBV2 to TRBJ1-2; 7 positions match TRBD1. Germline trimming cut 6 bases from V and 8 bases from J; bases unmatched to any gene: 9. Germline CDR1 reads SNHLY; CDR2 reads FYNNEI. The CDR3 has 13 amino acids. The CDR3 sequence: CASSEDRKSGYTF. CDR3 DNA sequence: TGTGCCAGCAGCGAGGACAGGAAGAGCGGCTACACCTTC.

This chain uses TRBV28 with TRBJ1-2; D uncertain. Trimming removed 3 bases at V and 8 bases at J, with 10 bases between. CDR3 length equals 12 residues. Germline CDR1 reads MDHEN; CDR2 reads SYDVKM. The CDR3 nucleotides are TGTGCCAGCAGTTTTTCTTTAGGGGGCTACACCTTC. It is translated as CASSFSLGGYTF.

V and J are TRBV6-1 and TRBJ2-5, with D tentatively TRBD1 (6 bases). This CDR3 region has 14 residues. Germline V CDR1 and CDR2: MNHNS, SASEGT. The V and J ends lost 4 bases and 4 bases respectively, with 13 bases between them. The CDR3 loop is CASSGIEQGETQYF. The CDR3, as DNA: TGTGCCAGCAGTGGAATCGAACAGGGAGAGACCCAGTACTTC.